Shown below are 32 T cell receptor beta chains from a single sample sequenced in a study of control samples from healthy donors and cancer patients. Clones were sequenced by immunoSEQ multiplex PCR, and TCRdb holds only the in-frame ones, with some missing. The repertoire holds 35,000 to 50,000 clones, with roughly 94% as singletons. Sequencing was performed on blood. These receptors were collected from a man in his fifties or sixties in good health.

There are a few counts of this clone. The gene calls are TRBV29-1 and TRBJ1-2; no clear D. Germline CDR1 and CDR2: SQVTM and ANQGSEA. V lost 7 bases, J lost 5 bases, and 14 bases lay in between. The CDR3 totals 12 residues. The CDR3 coding sequence is TGCAGCGGGTTTAGTGGGCCTTATGGCTACACCTTC. Encoded protein: CSGFSGPYGYTF.

V is TRBV11-2 and J is TRBJ2-5; maybe TRBD2 (5 bases). The V end was cut by 0 bases, the J end by 3 bases, with 8 bases between. Looked up from germline, CDR1 is SGHAT and CDR2 is FQNNGV. The CDR3 sequence is 14 residues long. Written as DNA, the CDR3 is TGTGCCAGCAGCTTAGACAGCGGAAAAGAGACCCAGTACTTC. It is translated as CASSLDSGKETQYF.

The genes are TRBV5-1 and TRBJ2-1; D remains unclear. The CDR3 has 12 amino acids. V was cut by 4 bases and J by 4 bases, with 6 bases left in between. Germline loops: CDR1 SGHRS, CDR2 YFSETQ. The CDR3: CASSAYYNEQFF. Written as DNA, the CDR3 is TGCGCCAGCAGCGCGTATTACAATGAGCAGTTCTTC.

This clone was seen a single time. V gene TRBV27 combines with J gene TRBJ2-3, with D hard to call. This CDR3 is built from 16 residues. The V and J ends lost 4 bases and 2 bases respectively, with 16 bases between them. Germline V gives CDR1 MNHEY, CDR2 SMNVEV (reference sequence). The CDR3 spells CASSWKIDNPTDTQYF. The CDR3 nucleotides are TGTGCCAGCAGTTGGAAGATCGACAATCCCACAGATACGCAGTATTTT.

The rearrangement uses TRBV7-8 and TRBJ2-1; 10 nucleotides match TRBD2. Germline CDR1 and CDR2: SGHVS and FQNEAQ. V shed 4 bases and J 0 bases; nucleotides not matched to a gene: 3. CDR3 length equals 16 residues. In DNA form, the CDR3 reads TGTGCCAGCAGCTCACCTAGCGGGGGCTCCTACAATGAGCAGTTCTTC. This codes for CASSSPSGGSYNEQFF.

This chain uses TRBV5-1 with TRBJ2-7; the D gene is possibly TRBD1 (5 bases). CDR3 length equals 15 residues. The germline V and J ends were trimmed by 0 bases and 3 bases, with 13 bases remaining between them. Per the germline V gene, CDR1 is SGHRS and CDR2 is YFSETQ. The CDR3 region has the DNA TGCGCCAGCAGCTTGGGGGAAACAGGCCACTACGAGCAGTACTTC. Translating it yields CASSLGETGHYEQYF.

The chain uses TRBV7-9 and TRBJ1-5, with TRBD1 matching over 11 bases. J lost 6 bases, V lost 5 bases, and 9 bases had no gene match. The CDR3 sequence is 16 residues long. Germline CDR1 SEHNR, CDR2 FQNEAQ (reference sequence). The CDR3: CASSMGGQGASQPQHF. CDR3 DNA sequence: TGTGCCAGCAGCATGGGAGGACAGGGGGCTAGTCAGCCCCAGCATTTT.

The rearrangement joins TRBV2 to TRBJ1-5; 8 bases agree with TRBD1. The V gene end was trimmed by 4 bases and the J gene end by 3 bases; junction bases not matched to a gene: 5. This CDR3 spans 15 amino acids. CDR1 SNHLY and CDR2 FYNNEI come from the germline V gene. CDR3 region: CASSGGQGSNQPQHF. The CDR3 DNA reads TGTGCCAGCAGTGGAGGACAGGGCTCCAATCAGCCCCAGCATTTT.

This chain connects TRBV19 to TRBJ1-1, with D hard to call. Per germline, CDR1 LNHDA and CDR2 SQIVND (reference sequence). This CDR3 has 13 residues. Deletions cut 7 bases from V and 5 bases from J, with 14 bases between. CDR3 protein: CASTGWSGTEAFF. Here the CDR3 DNA reads TGTGCCAGTACGGGGTGGTCGGGAACTGAAGCTTTCTTT.

The V gene is TRBV5-1, the J gene TRBJ1-6; D is uncertain. Germline values: CDR1 SGHRS, CDR2 YFSETQ. V lost 3 bases and J 14 bases, leaving 27 bases between the germline ends. The CDR3 is made up of 17 amino acids. CDR3 sequence (DNA): TGCGCCAGCAGCTCCTCGGGCGCCAGGTCCTATTCGCAAGCCCTCCACTTT. The encoded protein is CASSSSGARSYSQALHF.

The chain is built from TRBV11-1 and TRBJ1-4; weak D call: TRBD1 (5 bases). CDR1 SGHAT and CDR2 FQDESV come from the germline V gene (reference sequence). The germline V and J ends were trimmed by 6 bases and 7 bases, with 18 bases remaining between them. The CDR3 spans 15 residues. The CDR3 DNA is TGTGCCAGCAGAGAAAAAGGGGTCCAACGTGAAAAACTGTTTTTT. Its protein product is CASREKGVQREKLFF.

V and J are TRBV4-1 and TRBJ1-2; D not certain. The length of the CDR3 is 14 residues. V was clipped by 3 bases and J by 5 bases, with 13 bases between them. The germline gives CDR1 MGHRA, CDR2 YSYEKL. The CDR3 loop is CASSHPARWYGYTF. The CDR3 DNA reads as TGCGCCAGCAGCCACCCAGCTAGGTGGTATGGCTACACCTTC.

This rearrangement joins TRBV5-4 to TRBJ1-1, with TRBD1 as a possible D gene (5 bases). The CDR3 loop spans 13 amino acids. Germline V gene lookup returns CDR1 SGHNT and CDR2 YYREEE (reference sequence). Deletions cut 3 bases from V and 1 base from J, with 7 bases between. The CDR3 DNA follows: TGTGCCAGCAGCTGGGGGAGGAACACTGAAGCTTTCTTT. Translating gives CASSWGRNTEAFF. The full variable domain, its missing parts supplied by reference TRBV5-4 and TRBJ1-1, is ETGVTQSPTHLIKTRGQQVTLRCSSQSGHNTVSWYQQALGQGPQFIFQYYREEENGRGNFPPRFSGLQFPNYSSELNVNALELDDSALYLCASSWGRNTEAFFGQGTRLTVV.

The chain links TRBV11-3 to TRBJ2-1, with 13 bases identical to TRBD2. Germline CDR1 and CDR2: SGHNT and YENEEA. V trimming: 8 bases; J trimming: 8 bases; junction bases outside the gene matches: 3. The CDR3 has 13 amino acids. CDR3 DNA: TGTGCCAGCGGGACTAGCGGGAAAGATGAGCAGTTCTTC. Residues: CASGTSGKDEQFF.

The chain couples TRBV18 to TRBJ2-1, with 11 bases that match TRBD2. Germline loops: CDR1 KGHSH, CDR2 LQKENI. The CDR3 loop spans 15 amino acids. The J segment lost 11 bases and the V segment lost 0 bases, leaving 6 bases of the junction unmatched. As DNA, the CDR3 is TGTGCCAGCTCACCACCAACTAGCGGGAGAGATAAGCAGTTCTTC. This sequence encodes CASSPPTSGRDKQFF. Full variable domain (missing parts from reference TRBV18 and TRBJ2-1): NAGVMQNPRHLVRRRGQEARLRCSPMKGHSHVYWYRQLPEEGLKFMVYLQKENIIDESGMPKERFSAEFPKEGPSILRIQQVVRGDSAAYFCASSPPTSGRDKQFFGPGTRLTVL.

The rearrangement links TRBV27 to TRBJ2-3, with D unclear. The CDR3 has 15 residues. The germline CDR1 and CDR2 sequences are MNHEY and SMNVEV (reference sequence). Trimming pared 0 bases from V and 2 bases from J, leaving 9 bases between. Written as DNA, the CDR3 is TGTGCCAGCAGTTTATCTCGGCAGGTCACAGATACGCAGTATTTT. This encodes CASSLSRQVTDTQYF.

The CDR3 bases are TGTGCCAGCAGCTTGGGCGGGACAGGGGCCTACGAGCAGTACTTC. Its translation is CASSLGGTGAYEQYF. This sequence joins TRBV11-3 and TRBJ2-7, with TRBD1 identical over 10 bases. This CDR3 has 15 amino acids. The V gene's germline CDR1 is SGHNT and CDR2 YENEEA. With V trimmed by 3 bases and J by 2 bases, 4 bases remained unmatched.

V usage is TRBV28 and J usage is TRBJ2-5; D unresolved. CDR1 is MDHEN, CDR2 SYDVKM, per germline. The V and J ends lost 7 bases and 4 bases respectively, with 10 bases between them. The CDR3 has 12 residues. The CDR3 is CASTSLPETQYF. CDR3 sequence (DNA): TGTGCCAGCACTTCGCTCCCAGAGACCCAGTACTTC.

CDR3 in amino acids: CASRGRTGGDSPLHF. CDR3 nucleotides: TGTGCCAGCAGAGGGAGGACAGGGGGTGATTCACCCCTCCACTTT. V is TRBV6-5 and J is TRBJ1-6, with 10 positions matching TRBD1. Germline CDR1 is MNHEY and CDR2 is SVGAGI. This CDR3 is 15 amino acids long. The V segment lost 6 bases and the J segment 8 bases; nucleotides outside the gene matches: 7.

The J gene is TRBJ1-2, the V gene TRBV18, with a tentative D call TRBD1 (6 bases). The germline gives CDR1 KGHSH, CDR2 LQKENI. V lost 2 bases, J lost 8 bases, and 12 bases lay in between. The CDR3 has 13 residues. The chain's CDR3 is CASSPSQGKGYTF. The CDR3 nucleotides read TGTGCCAGCTCACCAAGTCAGGGGAAGGGCTACACCTTC.

The chain combines TRBV19 with TRBJ1-5; D is undetermined. The V and J ends lost 3 bases and 0 bases respectively, with 6 bases between them. Germline CDR1 is LNHDA and CDR2 is SQIVND (reference sequence). The CDR3 totals 14 residues. The CDR3: CASSMYLSNQPQHF. In DNA form, the CDR3 reads TGTGCCAGTAGTATGTACCTTAGCAATCAGCCCCAGCATTTT.

V is TRBV6-2 or TRBV6-3 and J is TRBJ2-3, with D hard to call. V lost 0 bases, J lost 0 bases, and 4 bases lay in between. CDR3 length equals 14 residues. The germline CDR1 and CDR2 sequences are MNHEY and SVGEGT. The CDR3 nucleotides read TGTGCCAGCAGTTACTCGACTAGCACAGATACGCAGTATTTT. Its translation: CASSYSTSTDTQYF.

V and J are TRBV11-3 and TRBJ2-7; D is unclear. V gave up 0 bases and J gave up 0 bases, with 15 bases separating them. CDR3 length: 17 amino acids. Germline V gene lookup returns CDR1 SGHNT and CDR2 YENEEA. Here the CDR3 reads CASSLEASARPSYEQYF. The CDR3 DNA follows: TGTGCCAGCAGCTTAGAAGCCAGCGCCCGTCCCTCCTACGAGCAGTACTTC.

The chain couples TRBV4-1 to TRBJ2-7, with D possibly being TRBD2 (5 bases). Looked up from germline, CDR1 is MGHRA and CDR2 is YSYEKL. V was cut by 1 base and J by 0 bases, with 10 bases left in between. The CDR3 totals 15 residues. DNA for the CDR3: TGCGCCAGCAGCCAAGGGGGAGCGGCCTCCTACGAGCAGTACTTC. Translation: CASSQGGAASYEQYF.

The chain carries TRBV5-6 and TRBJ1-5, with D uncertain. There are 13 residues in the CDR3. CDR1 is SGHDT, CDR2 YYEEEE, per germline. The germline V and J ends were trimmed by 0 bases and 6 bases, with 7 bases remaining between them. This chain's CDR3 is CASSLGGFQPQHF. The CDR3 DNA sequence: TGTGCCAGCAGCTTGGGAGGGTTTCAGCCCCAGCATTTT.

The chain recombines TRBV27 with TRBJ2-7; 7 bases are shared with TRBD1. Germline lookup yields CDR1 MNHEY and CDR2 SMNVEV (reference sequence). The ends lost 5 bases at V and 2 bases at J; junction bases unmatched: 6. CDR3 length equals 14 residues. Here the CDR3 reads CASSPRTGTYEQYF. As DNA, the CDR3 is TGTGCCAGCAGTCCGCGGACAGGTACCTACGAGCAGTACTTC.

The chain uses TRBV5-8 and TRBJ2-1, with D perhaps assigned TRBD1 or TRBD2 (5 bases each). This CDR3 has 15 residues. The V end lost 1 base, the J end lost 5 bases, and 13 bases lay between the germline ends. CDR1 SGHTS and CDR2 YDEGEE come from the germline V gene. This chain's CDR3 is CASSLLSGSNNEQFF. CDR3 DNA sequence: TGTGCCAGCAGCTTGTTGTCAGGGAGTAACAATGAGCAGTTCTTC.

The chain combines TRBV9 with TRBJ2-7; 11 bases are a match to TRBD2. With V trimmed by 0 bases and J by 2 bases, 4 bases remained unmatched. Germline lookup yields CDR1 SGDLS and CDR2 YYNGEE. The CDR3 loop spans 16 amino acids. The CDR3 sequence: CASSVELAGAPYEQYF. CDR3 bases: TGTGCCAGCAGCGTAGAACTAGCGGGAGCACCCTACGAGCAGTACTTC. Full variable domain (outside the CDR3, taken from reference TRBV9 and TRBJ2-7): DSGVTQTPKHLITATGQRVTLRCSPRSGDLSVYWYQQSLDQGLQFLIQYYNGEERAKGNILERFSAQQFPDLHSELNLSSLELGDSALYFCASSVELAGAPYEQYFGPGTRLTVT.

The chain combines TRBV7-9 with TRBJ2-3; D ambiguous. V was cut by 2 bases and J by 7 bases, with 10 bases left in between. This CDR3 has 13 amino acids. The V gene's germline CDR1 is SEHNR and CDR2 FQNEAQ (reference sequence). As DNA, the CDR3 is TGTGCCAGCAGCTTAACCCCATCAAATACGCAGTATTTT. It specifies CASSLTPSNTQYF.

The rearrangement uses TRBV19 and TRBJ1-1, with TRBD1 matching 7 bases. CDR1 is LNHDA, CDR2 SQIVND, per germline (reference sequence). The CDR3 loop spans 15 amino acids. Trimming at V came to 6 bases and at J to 1 base, leaving 8 bases not matched to a gene. The CDR3 nucleotides are TGTGCCAGTAGCTCCTTCACAGGGGCGAACACTGAAGCTTTCTTT. This sequence encodes CASSSFTGANTEAFF.

The V and J genes are TRBV5-4 and TRBJ2-2; 14 nucleotides align to TRBD2. CDR3 length equals 16 residues. The germline CDR1 and CDR2 sequences are SGHNT and YYREEE (reference sequence). V lost 4 bases and J lost 6; bases outside the gene matches: 5. This CDR3 reads CASSGGLAGVPGELFF. CDR3 DNA sequence: TGTGCCAGCAGCGGGGGACTAGCGGGAGTTCCCGGGGAGCTGTTTTTT.

This chain uses TRBV6-6 with TRBJ2-1; 12 bases fit TRBD1. V lost 2 bases to trimming and J lost 2 bases; unmatched junction nucleotides: 1. This CDR3 spans 16 amino acids. Germline values: CDR1 MNHNY, CDR2 SVGAGI (reference sequence). The CDR3 sequence: CASSYGTGGPYNEQFF. The CDR3 DNA follows: TGTGCCAGCAGTTACGGGACAGGGGGCCCCTACAATGAGCAGTTCTTC.